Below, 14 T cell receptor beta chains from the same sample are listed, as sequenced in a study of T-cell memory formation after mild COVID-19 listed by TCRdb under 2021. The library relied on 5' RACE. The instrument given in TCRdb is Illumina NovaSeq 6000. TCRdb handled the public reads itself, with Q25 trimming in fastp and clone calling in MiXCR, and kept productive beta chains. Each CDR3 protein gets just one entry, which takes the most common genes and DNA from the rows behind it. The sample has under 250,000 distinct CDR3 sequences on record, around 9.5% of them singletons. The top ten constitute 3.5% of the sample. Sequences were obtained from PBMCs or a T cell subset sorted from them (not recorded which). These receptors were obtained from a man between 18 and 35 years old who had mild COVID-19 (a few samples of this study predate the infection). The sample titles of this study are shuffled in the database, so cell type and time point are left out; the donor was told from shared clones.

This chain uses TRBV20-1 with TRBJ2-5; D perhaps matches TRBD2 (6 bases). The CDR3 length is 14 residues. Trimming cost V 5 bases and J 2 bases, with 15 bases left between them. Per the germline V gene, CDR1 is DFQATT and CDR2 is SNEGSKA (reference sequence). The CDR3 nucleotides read TGCAGTGCTGGGGACTTCTTGGGGCAAGAGACCCAGTACTTC. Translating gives CSAGDFLGQETQYF.

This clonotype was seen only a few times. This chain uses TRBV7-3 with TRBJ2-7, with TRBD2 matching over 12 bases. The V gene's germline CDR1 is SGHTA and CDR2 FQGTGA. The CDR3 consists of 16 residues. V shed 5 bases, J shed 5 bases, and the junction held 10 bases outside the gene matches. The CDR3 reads CASSPVASGGAHEQYV. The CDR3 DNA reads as TGTGCCAGCAGCCCCGTTGCTAGCGGGGGGGCGCACGAGCAGTACGTC.

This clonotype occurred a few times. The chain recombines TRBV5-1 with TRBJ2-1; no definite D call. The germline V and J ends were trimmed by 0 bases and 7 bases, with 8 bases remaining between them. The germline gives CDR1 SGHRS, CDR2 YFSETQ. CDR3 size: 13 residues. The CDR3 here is CASSLVVGNEQFF. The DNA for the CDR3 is TGCGCCAGCAGCTTGGTTGTCGGGAATGAGCAGTTCTTC.

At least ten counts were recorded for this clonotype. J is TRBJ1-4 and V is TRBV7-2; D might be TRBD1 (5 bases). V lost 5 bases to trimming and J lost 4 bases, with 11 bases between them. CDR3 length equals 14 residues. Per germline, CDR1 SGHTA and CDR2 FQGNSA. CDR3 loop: CASSITGLNEKLFF. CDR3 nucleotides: TGTGCCAGCAGCATCACAGGTCTTAATGAAAAACTGTTTTTT.

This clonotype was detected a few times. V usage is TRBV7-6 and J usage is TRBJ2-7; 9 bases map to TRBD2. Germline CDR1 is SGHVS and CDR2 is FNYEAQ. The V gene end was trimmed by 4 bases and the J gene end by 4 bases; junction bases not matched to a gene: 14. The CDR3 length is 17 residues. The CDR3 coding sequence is TGTGCCAGCAGCTCCTCTGGGCTCCAGCGGGGGGAATACGAGCAGTACTTC. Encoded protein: CASSSSGLQRGEYEQYF. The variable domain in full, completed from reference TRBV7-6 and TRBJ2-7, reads GAGVSQSPRYKVTKRGQDVALRCDPISGHVSLYWYRQALGQGPEFLTYFNYEAQQDKSGLPNDRFSAERPEGSISTLTIQRTEQRDSAMYRCASSSSGLQRGEYEQYFGPGTRLTVT.

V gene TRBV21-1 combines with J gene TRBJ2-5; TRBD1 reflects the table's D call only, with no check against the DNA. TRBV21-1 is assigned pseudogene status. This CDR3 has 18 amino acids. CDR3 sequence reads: CASRSPGLGTGDEETQYF. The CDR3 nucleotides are TGTGCCAGCAGGTCCCCGGGGTTGGGGACAGGGGACGAAGAGACCCAGTACTTC.

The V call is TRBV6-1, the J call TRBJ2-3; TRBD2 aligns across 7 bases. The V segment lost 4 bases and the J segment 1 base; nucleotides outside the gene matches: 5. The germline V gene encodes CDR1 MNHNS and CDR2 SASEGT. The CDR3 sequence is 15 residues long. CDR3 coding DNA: TGTGCCAGCAGTGGGAGAGCGGGACGCACAGATACGCAGTATTTT. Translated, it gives CASSGRAGRTDTQYF.

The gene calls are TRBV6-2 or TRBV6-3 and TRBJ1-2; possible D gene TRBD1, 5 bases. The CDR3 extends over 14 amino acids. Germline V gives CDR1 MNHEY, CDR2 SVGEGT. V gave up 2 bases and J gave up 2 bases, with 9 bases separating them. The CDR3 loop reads CASSYGTENYGYTF. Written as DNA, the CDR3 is TGTGCCAGCAGTTACGGGACGGAGAACTATGGCTACACCTTC.

CDR3 region: CASSYSSVGHPDTQYF. The DNA of the CDR3 is TGTGCCAGCAGTTACTCGAGCGTGGGCCACCCAGATACGCAGTATTTT. The genes are TRBV6-5 and TRBJ2-3; D call uncertain. Germline lookup yields CDR1 MNHEY and CDR2 SVGAGI. Trimming left V 0 bases short and J 4 bases short, with 14 bases between. CDR3 length: 16 residues.

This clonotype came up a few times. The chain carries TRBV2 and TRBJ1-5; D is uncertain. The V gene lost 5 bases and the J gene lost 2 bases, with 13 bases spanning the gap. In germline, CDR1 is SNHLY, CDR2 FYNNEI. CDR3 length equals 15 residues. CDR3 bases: TGTGCCAGCAGTTACCTCGGGGAGGGCAATCAGCCCCAGCATTTT. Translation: CASSYLGEGNQPQHF.

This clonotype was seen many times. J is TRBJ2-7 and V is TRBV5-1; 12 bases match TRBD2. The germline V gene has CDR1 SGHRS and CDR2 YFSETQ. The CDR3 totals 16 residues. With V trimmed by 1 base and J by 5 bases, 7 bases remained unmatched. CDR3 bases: TGCGCCAGCAGCTTGATGCTAGCGGGGGGGCAGAACGAGCAGTACTTC. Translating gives CASSLMLAGGQNEQYF.

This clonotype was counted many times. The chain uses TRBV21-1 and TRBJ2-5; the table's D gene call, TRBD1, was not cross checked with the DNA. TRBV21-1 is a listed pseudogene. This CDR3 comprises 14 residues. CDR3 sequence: CASSNDREKETQYF. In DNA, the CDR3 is TGTGCCAGCAGCAATGACAGGGAGAAGGAGACCCAGTACTTC.

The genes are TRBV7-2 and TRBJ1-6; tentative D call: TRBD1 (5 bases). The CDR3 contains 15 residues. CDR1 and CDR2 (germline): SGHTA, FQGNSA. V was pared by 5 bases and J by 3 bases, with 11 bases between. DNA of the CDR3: TGTGCCAGCAGCAACTCAGGGCGCTATAATTCACCCCTCCACTTT. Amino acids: CASSNSGRYNSPLHF. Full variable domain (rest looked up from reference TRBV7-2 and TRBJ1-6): GAGVSQSPSNKVTEKGKDVELRCDPISGHTALYWYRQSLGQGLEFLIYFQGNSAPDKSGLPSDRFSAERTGGSVSTLTIQRTQQEDSAVYLCASSNSGRYNSPLHFGNGTRLTVT.

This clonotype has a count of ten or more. CDR3 amino acids: CASSLGSGGSFTDTQYF. Here the CDR3 DNA reads TGTGCCAGCAGCTTGGGCAGCGGGGGGTCCTTCACAGATACGCAGTATTTT. The chain joins TRBV5-5 to TRBJ2-3; 9 bases align to TRBD2. Looked up from germline, CDR1 is SGHKS and CDR2 is YYEKEE (reference sequence). There are 17 residues in the CDR3. J gave up 2 bases and V 0 bases, and 7 bases lay outside the gene matches.